This T cell receptor (beta chain) was retrieved from a study of PD-L1 blockade in urothelial cancer (dated by TCRdb to about 2017). Some background on the complete study: Every patient began therapy around 2014 and was given atezolizumab 1,200 mg intravenously every 3 weeks. Durable clinical benefit was achieved by nine patients but not by the remaining 20. Blood samples were analyzed 3 weeks after the start of treatment (second dose) and 6 weeks after the start of treatment. Blood samples gave median yields of around 140,000 T cells and 83,000 or so unique TCRs, along with a median clonality of approximately 0.08. Twenty-five of 29 patients were identified as males with urothelial cancer of bladder origin, and a prior smoking history was reported by 18 of 29 patients. An ECOG performance status of 0 or 1 was recorded for the patients, and 0 to 3 prior chemotherapy regimens had been received by the patients. In the same patients, pretreatment tumors underwent whole exome sequencing and RNA sequencing in addition to TCR sequencing. Durable clinical benefit was defined as progression-free survival longer than 6 months, and TCR features were also tested against progression-free and overall survival. Somatic, immune and clinical correlates of response to PD-L1 blockade with atezolizumab in urothelial cancer were the focus of an exploratory multi-omic analysis. Pretreatment tumor samples, along with matched peripheral blood collected serially before and after atezolizumab treatment, underwent TCR sequencing. Approximately 29 patients had pretreatment blood TCR-seq, roughly 24 had at least one posttreatment blood collection, and roughly 24 had tumor TCR-seq. What the study reported, not specific to this receptor: At 3 weeks after the start of treatment, tumor-associated TCR clones in peripheral blood had expanded more in patients with durable benefit (n of about 21, p = 0.022). Because the sample size was small (n ≈ 27) and many exploratory analyses were performed, the results are intended to be hypothesis-generating. A pretreatment peripheral blood TCR clonality below the median was linked to improved progression-free and overall survival.

Synthetic TCR analog templates were spiked into each PCR to estimate absolute template abundance from read counts. TCRbeta CDR3 regions were amplified from genomic DNA with bias-controlled V and J gene primers using the immunoSEQ assay. Sequencing of rearranged TCRbeta segments was done at approximately 20X coverage. In the authors' own workflow: Sequencing errors were corrected by clustering, and CDR3s were annotated against IMGT so that V, D and J genes could be assigned. Downstream analyses used only productive TCRbeta rearrangements and left out out-of-frame or stop-codon sequences. Clonality was computed as one minus Shannon entropy normalized by the log of the number of unique productive sequences. Fisher's exact test with Benjamini-Hochberg correction, using a cutoff of adjusted p below 0.01, was how clones that differed between time points or between blood and tumor were identified. TCRdb limited this immuneACCESS table to in-frame rearrangements with V and J called. A share of clones is missing; checked studies link under half to unresolved V genes, and the rest is unexplained. That table gives V, J and clone size, and the DNA gave D and trimming. This sample comprises around 42,000 clones, roughly 80% of them detected only once. Approximately 2.9% of the sample belongs to the ten largest clones.

A word on this clone: What antigen it recognizes has not been identified. The sample holds no much larger clone one base away, and base qualities are not on file.

A total of roughly 31 patients with locally advanced or metastatic urothelial carcinoma, treated at Memorial Sloan Kettering on a trial protocol, made up the cohort. Peripheral blood mononuclear cells were collected pretreatment and during treatment, with between 1 and 8 total time points per patient. The Qiagen DNeasy Blood extraction kit was used to purify genomic DNA from total PBMCs and tumor samples. Collected pretreatment and during treatment, PBMCs were isolated and stored as previously described. The CDR3 numbers 15 residues from cysteine through phenylalanine. The only DNA kept is the CDR3, 45 bases in frame from the first base. CDR1 and CDR2 (LNHDA, SQIVND) derive from the germline V gene (reference sequence). V lost 0 bases and J lost 9 bases; the stretch between them is 15 bases long.

The V and J genes are TRBV19 and TRBJ2-1, with a weak D call of TRBD2 (5 bases match). Specimen: PBMCs, collected around atezolizumab (anti-PD-L1) treatment. The TCR was taken from a man between 65 and 79 years old with urothelial cancer. The CDR3 region reads CASSIDRRSLGEQFF. The DNA sequence follows: TGTGCCAGTAGTATAGATAGGAGGTCCCTCGGTGAGCAGTTCTTC.